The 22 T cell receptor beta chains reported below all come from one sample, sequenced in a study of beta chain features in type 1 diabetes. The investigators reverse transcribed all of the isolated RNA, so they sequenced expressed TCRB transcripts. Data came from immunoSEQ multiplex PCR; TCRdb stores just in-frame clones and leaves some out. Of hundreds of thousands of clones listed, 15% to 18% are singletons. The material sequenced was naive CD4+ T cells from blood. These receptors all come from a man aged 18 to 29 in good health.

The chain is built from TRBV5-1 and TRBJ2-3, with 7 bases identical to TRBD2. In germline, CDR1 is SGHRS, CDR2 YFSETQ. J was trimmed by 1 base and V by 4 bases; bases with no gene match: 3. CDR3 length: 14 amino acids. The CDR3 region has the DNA TGCGCCAGCAGCACGGGAGGTGGCACAGATACGCAGTATTTT. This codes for CASSTGGGTDTQYF.

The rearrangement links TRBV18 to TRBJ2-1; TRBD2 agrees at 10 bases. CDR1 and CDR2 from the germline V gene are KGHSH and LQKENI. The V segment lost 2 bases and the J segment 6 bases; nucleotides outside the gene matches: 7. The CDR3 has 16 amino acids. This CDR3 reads CASSPSSSGRGNEQFF. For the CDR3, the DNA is TGTGCCAGCTCACCATCTTCTAGCGGGAGAGGCAATGAGCAGTTCTTC. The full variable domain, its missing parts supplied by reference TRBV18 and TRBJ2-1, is NAGVMQNPRHLVRRRGQEARLRCSPMKGHSHVYWYRQLPEEGLKFMVYLQKENIIDESGMPKERFSAEFPKEGPSILRIQQVVRGDSAAYFCASSPSSSGRGNEQFFGPGTRLTVL.

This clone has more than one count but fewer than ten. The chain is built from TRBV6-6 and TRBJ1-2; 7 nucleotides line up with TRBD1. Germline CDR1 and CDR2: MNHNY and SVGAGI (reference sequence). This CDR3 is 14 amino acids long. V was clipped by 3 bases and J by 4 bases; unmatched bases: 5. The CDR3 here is CASSYTGEGYGYTF. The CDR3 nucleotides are TGTGCCAGCAGTTATACAGGGGAGGGCTATGGCTACACCTTC.

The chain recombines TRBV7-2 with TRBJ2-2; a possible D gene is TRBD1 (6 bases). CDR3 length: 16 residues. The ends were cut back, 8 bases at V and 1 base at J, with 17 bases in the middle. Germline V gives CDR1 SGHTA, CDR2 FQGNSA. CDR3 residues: CASALGGGQNTGELFF. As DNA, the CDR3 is TGTGCCAGCGCATTAGGTGGGGGACAGAACACCGGGGAGCTGTTTTTT.

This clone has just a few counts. This CDR3 is CASSLGQGVSYEQYF. The DNA of the CDR3 is TGCGCCAGCAGCTTGGGACAGGGGGTCTCCTACGAGCAGTACTTC. The V gene is TRBV5-1, the J gene TRBJ2-7, with 9 bases matching TRBD1. The length of the CDR3 is 15 residues. J gave up 0 bases and V 0 bases, and 1 base lay outside the gene matches. The germline V gene has CDR1 SGHRS and CDR2 YFSETQ. The whole variable domain, remainder taken from reference TRBV5-1 and TRBJ2-7, is KAGVTQTPRYLIKTRGQQVTLSCSPISGHRSVSWYQQTPGQGLQFLFEYFSETQRNKGNFPGRFSGRQFSNSRSEMNVSTLELGDSALYLCASSLGQGVSYEQYFGPGTRLTVT.

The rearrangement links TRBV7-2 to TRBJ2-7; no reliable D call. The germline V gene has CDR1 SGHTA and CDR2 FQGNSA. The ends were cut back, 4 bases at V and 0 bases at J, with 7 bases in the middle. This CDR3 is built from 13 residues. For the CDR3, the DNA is TGTGCCAGCAGCTCTAAGAGCTCCTACGAGCAGTACTTC. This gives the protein CASSSKSSYEQYF.

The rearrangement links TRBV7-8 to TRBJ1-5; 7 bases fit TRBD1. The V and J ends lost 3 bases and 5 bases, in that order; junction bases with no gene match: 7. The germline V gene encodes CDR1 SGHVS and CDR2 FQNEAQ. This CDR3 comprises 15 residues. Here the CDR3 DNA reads TGTGCCAGCAGCTTTCACGACAGGGCCCATCAGCCCCAGCATTTT. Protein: CASSFHDRAHQPQHF.

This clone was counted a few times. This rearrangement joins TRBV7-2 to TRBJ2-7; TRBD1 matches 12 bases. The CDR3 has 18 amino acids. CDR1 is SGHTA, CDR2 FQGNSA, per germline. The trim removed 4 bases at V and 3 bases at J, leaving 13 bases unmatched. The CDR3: CASSSGTGTGGGRYEQYF. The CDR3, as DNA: TGTGCCAGCAGCTCTGGGACAGGGACAGGGGGCGGTCGCTACGAGCAGTACTTC.

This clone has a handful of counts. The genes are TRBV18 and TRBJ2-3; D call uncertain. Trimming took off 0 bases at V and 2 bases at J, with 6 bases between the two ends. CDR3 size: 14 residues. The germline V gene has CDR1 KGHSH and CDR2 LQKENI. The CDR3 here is CASSPPGFTDTQYF. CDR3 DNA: TGTGCCAGCTCACCACCGGGGTTCACAGATACGCAGTATTTT.

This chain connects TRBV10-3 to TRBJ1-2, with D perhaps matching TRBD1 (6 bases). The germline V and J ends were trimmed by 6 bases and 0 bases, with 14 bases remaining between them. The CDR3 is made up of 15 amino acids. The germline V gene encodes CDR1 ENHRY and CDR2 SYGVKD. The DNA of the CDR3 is TGTGCCATCAGGACACAGGGTGAGGCTAACTATGGCTACACCTTC. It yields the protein CAIRTQGEANYGYTF.

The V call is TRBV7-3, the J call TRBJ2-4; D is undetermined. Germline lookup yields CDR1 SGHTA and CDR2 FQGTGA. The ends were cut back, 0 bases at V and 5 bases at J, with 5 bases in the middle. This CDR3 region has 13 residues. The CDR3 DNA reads TGTGCCAGCAGCTTAACGGCGGAAAACATTCAGTACTTC. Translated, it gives CASSLTAENIQYF. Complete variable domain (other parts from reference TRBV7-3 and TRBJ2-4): GAGVSQTPSNKVTEKGKYVELRCDPISGHTALYWYRQSLGQGPEFLIYFQGTGAADDSGLPNDRFFAVRPEGSVSTLKIQRTERGDSAVYLCASSLTAENIQYFGAGTRLSVL.

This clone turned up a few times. CDR3 sequence reads: CASSPHAGWEEEQFF. In DNA, the CDR3 is TGCGCCAGCAGCCCGCACGCGGGGTGGGAGGAAGAGCAGTTCTTC. J is TRBJ2-1 and V is TRBV4-3; TRBD2 is a possible D gene (6 bases). V gave up 4 bases and J gave up 10 bases, with 20 bases separating them. Looked up from germline, CDR1 is LGHNA and CDR2 is YSLEER. There are 15 residues in the CDR3.

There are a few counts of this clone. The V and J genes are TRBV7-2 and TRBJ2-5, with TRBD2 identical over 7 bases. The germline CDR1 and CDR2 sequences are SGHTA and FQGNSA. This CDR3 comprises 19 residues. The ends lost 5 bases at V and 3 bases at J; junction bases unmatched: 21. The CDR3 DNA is TGTGCCAGCAGCCTCACGTGGATGCCGGCGGGAGTGACGAAAGAGACCCAGTACTTC. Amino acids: CASSLTWMPAGVTKETQYF.

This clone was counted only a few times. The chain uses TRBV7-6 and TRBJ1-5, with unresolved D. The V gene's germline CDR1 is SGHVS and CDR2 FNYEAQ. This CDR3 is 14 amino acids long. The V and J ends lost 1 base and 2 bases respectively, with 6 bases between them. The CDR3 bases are TGTGCCAGCAGCTTAGAATTTGGCAATCAGCCCCAGCATTTT. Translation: CASSLEFGNQPQHF.

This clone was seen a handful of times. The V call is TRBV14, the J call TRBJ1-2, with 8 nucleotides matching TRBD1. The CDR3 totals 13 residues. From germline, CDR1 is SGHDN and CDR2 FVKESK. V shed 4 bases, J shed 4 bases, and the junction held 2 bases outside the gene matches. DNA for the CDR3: TGTGCCAGCAGCCCAGGGACAGGCTATGGCTACACCTTC. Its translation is CASSPGTGYGYTF.

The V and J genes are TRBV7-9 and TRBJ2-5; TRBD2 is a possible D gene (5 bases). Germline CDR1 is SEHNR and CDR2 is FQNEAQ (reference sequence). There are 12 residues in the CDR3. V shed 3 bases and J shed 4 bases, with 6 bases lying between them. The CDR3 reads CASSFEGETQYF. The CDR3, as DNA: TGTGCCAGCAGCTTCGAGGGAGAGACCCAGTACTTC.

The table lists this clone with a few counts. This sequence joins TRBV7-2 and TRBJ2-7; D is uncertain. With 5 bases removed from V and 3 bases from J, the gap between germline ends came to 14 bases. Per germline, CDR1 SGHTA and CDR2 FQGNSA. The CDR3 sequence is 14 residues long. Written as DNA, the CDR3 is TGTGCCAGCAGCCCCTGGGAATTTAACTACGAGCAGTACTTC. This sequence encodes CASSPWEFNYEQYF.

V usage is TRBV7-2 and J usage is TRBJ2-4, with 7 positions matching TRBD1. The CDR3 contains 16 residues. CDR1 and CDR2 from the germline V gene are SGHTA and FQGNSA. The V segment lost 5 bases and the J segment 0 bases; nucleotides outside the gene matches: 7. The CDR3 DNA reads TGTGCCAGCAGCCCTGACAGGGTCCTAGCCAAAAACATTCAGTACTTC. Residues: CASSPDRVLAKNIQYF.

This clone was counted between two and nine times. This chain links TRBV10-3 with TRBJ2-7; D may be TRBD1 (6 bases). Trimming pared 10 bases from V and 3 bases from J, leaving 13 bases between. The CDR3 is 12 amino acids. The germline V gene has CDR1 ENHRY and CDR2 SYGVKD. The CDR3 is CATGQNGYEQYF. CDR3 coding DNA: TGTGCCACCGGACAGAATGGCTACGAGCAGTACTTC.

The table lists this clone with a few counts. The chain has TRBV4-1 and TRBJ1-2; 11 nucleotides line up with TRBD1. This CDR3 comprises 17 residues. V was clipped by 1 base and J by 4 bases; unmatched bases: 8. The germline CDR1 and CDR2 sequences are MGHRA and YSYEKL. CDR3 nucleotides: TGCGCCAGCAGCCAAGGGAAACCGGGACAGGGGGTCTATGGCTACACCTTC. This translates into CASSQGKPGQGVYGYTF.

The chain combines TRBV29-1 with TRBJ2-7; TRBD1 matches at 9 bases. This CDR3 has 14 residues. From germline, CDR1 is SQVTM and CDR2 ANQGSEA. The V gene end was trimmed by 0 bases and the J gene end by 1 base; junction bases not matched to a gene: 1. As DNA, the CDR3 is TGCAGCGTTGAAGAGACAGGGGGATCCTACGAGCAGTACTTC. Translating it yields CSVEETGGSYEQYF.

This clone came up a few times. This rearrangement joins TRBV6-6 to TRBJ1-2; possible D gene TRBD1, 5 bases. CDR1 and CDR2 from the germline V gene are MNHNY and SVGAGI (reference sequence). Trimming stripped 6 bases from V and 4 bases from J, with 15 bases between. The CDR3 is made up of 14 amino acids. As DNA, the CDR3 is TGTGCCAGCAGGTCCACTGACAGTCTCTATGGCTACACCTTC. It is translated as CASRSTDSLYGYTF.